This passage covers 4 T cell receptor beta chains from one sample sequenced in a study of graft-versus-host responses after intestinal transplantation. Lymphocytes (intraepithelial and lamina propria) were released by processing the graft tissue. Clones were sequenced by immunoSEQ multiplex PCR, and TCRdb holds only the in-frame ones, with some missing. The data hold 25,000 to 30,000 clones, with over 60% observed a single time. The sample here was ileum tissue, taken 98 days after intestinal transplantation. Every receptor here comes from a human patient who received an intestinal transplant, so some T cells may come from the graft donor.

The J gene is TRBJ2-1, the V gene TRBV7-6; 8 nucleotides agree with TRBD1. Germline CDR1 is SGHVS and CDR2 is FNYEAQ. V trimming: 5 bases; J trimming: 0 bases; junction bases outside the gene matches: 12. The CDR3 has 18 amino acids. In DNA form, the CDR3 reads TGTGCCAGCAGCCCACAGCGTGGGACAGGAAGCTCCTACAATGAGCAGTTCTTC. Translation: CASSPQRGTGSSYNEQFF.

In DNA form, the CDR3 reads TGTGCCAGCAGCTTAGGGAGGGGCCGGGCGGCAGATACGCAGTATTTT. Protein product: CASSLGRGRAADTQYF. The rearrangement uses TRBV7-9 and TRBJ2-3; D is perhaps TRBD2 (6 bases). V was cut by 1 base and J by 4 bases, with 15 bases left in between. The CDR3 length is 16 residues. Germline loops: CDR1 SEHNR, CDR2 FQNEAQ (reference sequence).

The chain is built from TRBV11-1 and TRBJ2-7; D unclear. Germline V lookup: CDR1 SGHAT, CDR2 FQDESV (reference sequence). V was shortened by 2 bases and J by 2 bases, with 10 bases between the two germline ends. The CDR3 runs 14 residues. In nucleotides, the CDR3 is TGTGCCAGCAGCTTAAATGACCGCGCCTACGAGCAGTACTTC. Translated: CASSLNDRAYEQYF.

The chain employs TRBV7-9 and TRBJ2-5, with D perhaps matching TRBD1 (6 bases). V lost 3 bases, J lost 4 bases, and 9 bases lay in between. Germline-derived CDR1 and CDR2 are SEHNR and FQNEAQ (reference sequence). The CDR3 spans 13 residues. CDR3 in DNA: TGTGCCAGCAGCTTTGGGGGCCGAGAGACCCAGTACTTC. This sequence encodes CASSFGGRETQYF.